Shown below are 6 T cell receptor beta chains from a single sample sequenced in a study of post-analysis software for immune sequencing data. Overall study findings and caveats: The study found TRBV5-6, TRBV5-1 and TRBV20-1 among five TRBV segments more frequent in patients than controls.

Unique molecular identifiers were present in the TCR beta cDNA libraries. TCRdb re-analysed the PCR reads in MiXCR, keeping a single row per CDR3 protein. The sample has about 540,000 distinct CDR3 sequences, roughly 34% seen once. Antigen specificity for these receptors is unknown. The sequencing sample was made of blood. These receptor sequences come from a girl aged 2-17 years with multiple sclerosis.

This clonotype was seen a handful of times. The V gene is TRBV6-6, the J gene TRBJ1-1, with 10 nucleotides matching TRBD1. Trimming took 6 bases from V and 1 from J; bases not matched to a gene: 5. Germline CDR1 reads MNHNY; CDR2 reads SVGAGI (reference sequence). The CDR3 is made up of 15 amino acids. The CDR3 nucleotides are TGTGCCAGCAGGCGGGGACAGGGGAAGAACACTGAAGCTTTCTTT. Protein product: CASRRGQGKNTEAFF.

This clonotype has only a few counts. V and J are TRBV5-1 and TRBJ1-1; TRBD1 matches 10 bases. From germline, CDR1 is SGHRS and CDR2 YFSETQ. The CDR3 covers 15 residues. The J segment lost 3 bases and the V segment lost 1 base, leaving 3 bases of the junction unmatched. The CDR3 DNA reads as TGCGCCAGCAGCTTGTCCGGGACAGGGGACACTGAAGCTTTCTTT. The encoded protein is CASSLSGTGDTEAFF.

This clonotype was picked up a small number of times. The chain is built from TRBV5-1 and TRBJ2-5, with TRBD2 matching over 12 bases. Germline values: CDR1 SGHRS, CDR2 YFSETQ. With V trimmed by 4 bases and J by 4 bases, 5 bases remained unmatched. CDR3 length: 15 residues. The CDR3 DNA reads TGCGCCAGCAGCACTCCGGGACTAGCGGGAGAGACCCAGTACTTC. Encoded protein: CASSTPGLAGETQYF. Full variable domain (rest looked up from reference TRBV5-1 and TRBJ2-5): KAGVTQTPRYLIKTRGQQVTLSCSPISGHRSVSWYQQTPGQGLQFLFEYFSETQRNKGNFPGRFSGRQFSNSRSEMNVSTLELGDSALYLCASSTPGLAGETQYFGPGTRLLVL.

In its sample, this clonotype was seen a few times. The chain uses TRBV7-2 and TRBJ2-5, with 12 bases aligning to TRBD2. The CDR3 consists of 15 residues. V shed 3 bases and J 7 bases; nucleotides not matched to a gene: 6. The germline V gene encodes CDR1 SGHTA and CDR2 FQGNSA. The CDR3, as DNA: TGTGCCAGCAGCTTCCGACTAGCGGGGGACGGGACCCAGTACTTC. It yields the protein CASSFRLAGDGTQYF.

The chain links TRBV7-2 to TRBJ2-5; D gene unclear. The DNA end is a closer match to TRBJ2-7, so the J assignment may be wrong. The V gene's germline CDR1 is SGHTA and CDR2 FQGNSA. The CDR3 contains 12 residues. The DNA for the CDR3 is TGTGCCAGCACACAAGACCCCTACGAGCAGTACTTC. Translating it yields CASTQDPYEQYF.

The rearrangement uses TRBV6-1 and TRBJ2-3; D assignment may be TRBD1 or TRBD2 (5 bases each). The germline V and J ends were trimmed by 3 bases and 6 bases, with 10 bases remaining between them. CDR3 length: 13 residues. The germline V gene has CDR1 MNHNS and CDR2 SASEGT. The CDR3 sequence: CASSEWGKDTQYF. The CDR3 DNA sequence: TGTGCCAGCAGTGAGTGGGGGAAGGATACGCAGTATTTT.